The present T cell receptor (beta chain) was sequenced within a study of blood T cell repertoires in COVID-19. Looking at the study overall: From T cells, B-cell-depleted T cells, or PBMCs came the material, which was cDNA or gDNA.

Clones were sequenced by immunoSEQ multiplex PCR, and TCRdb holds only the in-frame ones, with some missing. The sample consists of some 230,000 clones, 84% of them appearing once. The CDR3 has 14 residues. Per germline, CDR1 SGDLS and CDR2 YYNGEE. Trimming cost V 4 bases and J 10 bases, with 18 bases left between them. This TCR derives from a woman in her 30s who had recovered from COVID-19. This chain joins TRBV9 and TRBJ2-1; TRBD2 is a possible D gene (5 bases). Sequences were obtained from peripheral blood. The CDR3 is CASSPSGLVGEQFF. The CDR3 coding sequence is TGTGCCAGCAGCCCCTCCGGACTGGTAGGCGAGCAGTTCTTC.